The present entry profiles one TCR beta chain with its context. What it recognizes is unknown. The germline V and J ends were trimmed by 5 bases and 7 bases, with 12 bases remaining between them. From germline, CDR1 is MDHEN and CDR2 SYDVKM. This CDR3 contains 13 residues. The study ran its PCR with 60 Vbeta and 13 Jbeta primers. Generated by immunoSEQ multiplex PCR, the TCRdb table keeps only in-frame clones and is missing some. The table lists about 140,000 clones, around 75% of them singletons. The record originates from a study of cytomegalovirus exposure and HLA in healthy donors. Study results and caveats: Most TCR beta V segments were productive about 87% or about 30% of the time in an earlier analysis. Presence/absence analyses took donor sequencing depth as roughly uniform.

The receptor was derived from a woman aged 30 to 39 in good health and CMV-seronegative. Sequences were obtained from PBMCs. The rearrangement uses TRBV28 and TRBJ2-1; D might be TRBD1 (6 bases). The CDR3 DNA reads TGTGCCAGCAGTCGGGACAAACCGAATGAGCAGTTCTTC. Its translation is CASSRDKPNEQFF.